The 15 T cell receptor beta chains given below trace back to one sample, sequenced in a study of shared clonotypes between healthy human individuals. Repertoires were generated with immunoSEQ multiplex PCR, while TCRdb's copy carries only in-frame clones and drops some. The data hold about 990,000 clones, with about four fifths observed a single time. Sequencing input: memory CD4+ T cells from PBMCs. Subset in this sample: CD45RA-negative fraction. All receptors derive from a man between 18 and 29 years old in good health. Some clones in this sample may be carry-over from other donors' samples.

Only a few counts were recorded for this clone. The rearrangement links TRBV18 to TRBJ2-4; TRBD1 matches at 7 bases. Germline V gives CDR1 KGHSH, CDR2 LQKENI. Losses at the gene ends were 2 bases for V and 6 bases for J; bases not matched to a gene: 4. The CDR3 contains 14 residues. CDR3 nucleotides: TGTGCCAGCTCACCAGTCGACAGGGTAAACATTCAGTACTTC. The encoded protein is CASSPVDRVNIQYF.

The V and J genes are TRBV4-3 and TRBJ1-2; no clear D. CDR1 LGHNA and CDR2 YSLEER come from the germline V gene. The CDR3 runs to 13 residues. The V and J ends lost 2 bases and 6 bases respectively, with 10 bases between them. CDR3 sequence (DNA): TGCGCCAGCAGCCAATGGGGTATTAATGGCTACACCTTC. Residues: CASSQWGINGYTF.

The chain employs TRBV28 and TRBJ1-3; D is perhaps TRBD1 (6 bases). Germline CDR1 is MDHEN and CDR2 is SYDVKM. V gave up 4 bases and J gave up 5 bases, with 15 bases separating them. The CDR3 is 15 amino acids. The CDR3 DNA reads as TGTGCCAGCAGTTCGTCTGGGGGCTTGAGAAACACCATATATTTT. Translating gives CASSSSGGLRNTIYF.

This clone was detected only once. In DNA form, the CDR3 reads TGTGCCAGCAGCTGGGGGTGGAATGAGCAGTTCTTC. It translates to CASSWGWNEQFF. The rearrangement uses TRBV5-4 and TRBJ2-1; TRBD1 or TRBD2 may be the D gene (5 bases each). V was trimmed by 3 bases and J by 7 bases, leaving 8 bases between them. The CDR3 totals 12 residues. Looked up from germline, CDR1 is SGHNT and CDR2 is YYREEE (reference sequence). Full variable domain (rest looked up from reference TRBV5-4 and TRBJ2-1): ETGVTQSPTHLIKTRGQQVTLRCSSQSGHNTVSWYQQALGQGPQFIFQYYREEENGRGNFPPRFSGLQFPNYSSELNVNALELDDSALYLCASSWGWNEQFFGPGTRLTVL.

This chain uses TRBV28 with TRBJ2-7; a weak D match, TRBD2 (6 bases). CDR3 length equals 15 residues. Trimming left V 5 bases short and J 4 bases short, with 18 bases between. Germline V gene lookup returns CDR1 MDHEN and CDR2 SYDVKM. The CDR3 bases are TGTGCCAGCAGTACGCGGGGCAAGAGGTCGTACGAGCAGTACTTC. It encodes CASSTRGKRSYEQYF.

This clone was seen only a few times. The gene calls are TRBV5-4 and TRBJ2-2; tentative D call: TRBD1 (6 bases). CDR3 length equals 15 residues. V lost 0 bases and J 5 bases, leaving 11 bases between the germline ends. Germline V CDR1 and CDR2: SGHNT, YYREEE (reference sequence). CDR3: CASSLDTGNTGELFF. Here the CDR3 DNA reads TGTGCCAGCAGCTTGGATACAGGGAATACCGGGGAGCTGTTTTTT.

V gene TRBV9 combines with J gene TRBJ2-5, with TRBD1 as a possible D gene (6 bases). The CDR3 consists of 16 residues. The germline CDR1 and CDR2 sequences are SGDLS and YYNGEE. The ends were cut back, 0 bases at V and 2 bases at J, with 14 bases in the middle. For the CDR3, the DNA is TGTGCCAGCAGCGTAGGCCACGACAGGCTACAAGAGACCCAGTACTTC. Amino acids: CASSVGHDRLQETQYF.

The chain couples TRBV18 to TRBJ2-7; D not certain. Germline lookup yields CDR1 KGHSH and CDR2 LQKENI. Trimming stripped 4 bases from V and 0 bases from J, with 10 bases between. The CDR3 spans 14 residues. The CDR3 coding sequence is TGTGCCAGCTCACACCCTACCAGCTCCTACGAGCAGTACTTC. Its protein is CASSHPTSSYEQYF.

The genes are TRBV28 and TRBJ1-2; the D gene is possibly TRBD1 (6 bases). There are 14 residues in the CDR3. Germline CDR1 and CDR2: MDHEN and SYDVKM. V was clipped by 2 bases and J by 8 bases, with 15 bases between them. CDR3 DNA: TGTGCCAGCAGTTTAGACCAGGGGCTCGGCGGCTACACCTTC. Encoded protein: CASSLDQGLGGYTF.

This clone was counted ten times or more. The CDR3 sequence is CASSPFRPERESYNEQFF. For the CDR3, the DNA is TGTGCCAGCAGCCCATTTCGCCCTGAGCGGGAATCCTACAATGAGCAGTTCTTC. The genes are TRBV11-2 and TRBJ2-1; 7 nucleotides agree with TRBD2. The CDR3 has 18 amino acids. J lost 1 base, V lost 5 bases, and 14 bases had no gene match. The germline V gene has CDR1 SGHAT and CDR2 FQNNGV. Full variable domain (missing parts from reference TRBV11-2 and TRBJ2-1): EAGVAQSPRYKIIEKRQSVAFWCNPISGHATLYWYQQILGQGPKLLIQFQNNGVVDDSQLPKDRFSAERLKGVDSTLKIQPAKLEDSAVYLCASSPFRPERESYNEQFFGPGTRLTVL.

This chain links TRBV30 with TRBJ2-7; 8 bases match TRBD2. This CDR3 region has 11 residues. CDR1 GTSNPN and CDR2 SVGIG come from the germline V gene (reference sequence). The junction had 3 bases not matched to a gene; V was cut back by 4 bases and J by 7 bases. The CDR3: CAWKGGGEQYF. For the CDR3, the DNA is TGTGCCTGGAAGGGCGGGGGGGAGCAGTACTTC.

The J gene is TRBJ2-1, the V gene TRBV11-3; D tentatively reads TRBD1 or TRBD2 (5 bases each). The CDR3 is 14 residues long. The V gene lost 0 bases and the J gene lost 8 bases, with 11 bases spanning the gap. Germline V CDR1 and CDR2: SGHNT, YENEEA. CDR3 sequence (DNA): TGTGCCAGCAGCTTAGAGAGGGGCTCGTATGAGCAGTTCTTC. It codes for CASSLERGSYEQFF.

CDR3 coding DNA: TGCGCCAGCAGCTTGTTCCGTCGGGGTAGCACAGATACGCAGTATTTT. It yields the protein CASSLFRRGSTDTQYF. V usage is TRBV5-1 and J usage is TRBJ2-3; a weak D match, TRBD2 (5 bases). There are 16 residues in the CDR3. Trimming pared 1 base from V and 0 bases from J, leaving 12 bases between. Germline CDR1 SGHRS, CDR2 YFSETQ.

There are a few counts of this clone. The rearrangement joins TRBV7-8 to TRBJ1-4; 10 bases line up with TRBD1. V dropped 4 bases and J dropped 10; count of bases not matched to a gene: 3. Looked up from germline, CDR1 is SGHVS and CDR2 is FQNEAQ. CDR3 length: 13 residues. The CDR3 loop reads CASSSRDRGKLFF. In nucleotides, the CDR3 is TGTGCCAGCAGCTCAAGGGACAGGGGAAAACTGTTTTTT.

The chain couples TRBV29-1 to TRBJ2-1; weak D call: TRBD2 (5 bases). V was shortened by 2 bases and J by 3 bases, with 11 bases between the two germline ends. Per the germline V gene, CDR1 is SQVTM and CDR2 is ANQGSEA. The CDR3 is made up of 14 amino acids. In DNA form, the CDR3 reads TGCAGCGTTGAACGTACGGGATACTACAATGAGCAGTTCTTC. Amino acid sequence: CSVERTGYYNEQFF.